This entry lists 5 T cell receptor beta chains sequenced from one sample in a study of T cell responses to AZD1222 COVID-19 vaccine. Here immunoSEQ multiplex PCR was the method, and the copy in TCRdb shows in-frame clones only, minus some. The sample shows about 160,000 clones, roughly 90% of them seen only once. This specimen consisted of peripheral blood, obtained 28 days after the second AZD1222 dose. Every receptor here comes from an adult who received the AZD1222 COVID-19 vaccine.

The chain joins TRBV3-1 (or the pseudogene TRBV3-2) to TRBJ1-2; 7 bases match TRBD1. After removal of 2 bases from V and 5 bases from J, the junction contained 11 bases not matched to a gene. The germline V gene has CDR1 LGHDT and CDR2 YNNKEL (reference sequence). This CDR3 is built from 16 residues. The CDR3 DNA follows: TGTGCCAGCAGCCAAACCTTAAAGGGACAGCTGTATGGCTACACCTTC. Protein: CASSQTLKGQLYGYTF.

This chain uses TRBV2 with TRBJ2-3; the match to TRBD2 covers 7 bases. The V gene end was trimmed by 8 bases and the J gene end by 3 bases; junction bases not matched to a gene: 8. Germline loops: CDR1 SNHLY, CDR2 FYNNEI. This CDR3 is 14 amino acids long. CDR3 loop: CASGGDVGTDTQYF. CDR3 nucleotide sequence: TGTGCCAGCGGGGGGGATGTCGGTACAGATACGCAGTATTTT.

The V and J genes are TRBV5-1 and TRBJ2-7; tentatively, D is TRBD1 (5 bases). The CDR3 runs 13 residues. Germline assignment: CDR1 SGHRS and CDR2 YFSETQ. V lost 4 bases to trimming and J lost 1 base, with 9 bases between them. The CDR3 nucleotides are TGCGCCAGCAGCGCGGACAATTCCTACGAGCAGTACTTC. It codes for CASSADNSYEQYF.

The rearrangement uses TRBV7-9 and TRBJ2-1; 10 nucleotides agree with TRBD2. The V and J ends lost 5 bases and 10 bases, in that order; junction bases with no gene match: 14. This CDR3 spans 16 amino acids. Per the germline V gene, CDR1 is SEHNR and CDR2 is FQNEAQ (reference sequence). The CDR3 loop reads CASSHQAGLAGVEQFF. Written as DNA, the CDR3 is TGTGCCAGCAGCCATCAAGCTGGGCTAGCGGGAGTAGAGCAGTTCTTC. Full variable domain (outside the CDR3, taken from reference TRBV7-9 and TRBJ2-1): DTGVSQNPRHKITKRGQNVTFRCDPISEHNRLYWYRQTLGQGPEFLTYFQNEAQLEKSRLLSDRFSAERPKGSFSTLEIQRTEQGDSAMYLCASSHQAGLAGVEQFFGPGTRLTVL.

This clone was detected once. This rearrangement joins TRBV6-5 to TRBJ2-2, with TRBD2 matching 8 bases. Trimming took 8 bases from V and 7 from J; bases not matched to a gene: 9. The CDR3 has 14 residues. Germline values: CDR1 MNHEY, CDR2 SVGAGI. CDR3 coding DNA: TGTGCCAGCCGGAGCGGGAGCTGGGGCGGGGAGCTGTTTTTT. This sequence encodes CASRSGSWGGELFF.